The 31 T cell receptor beta chains listed next were all sequenced from one sample in a study of shared clonotypes between healthy human individuals. TCRdb keeps only in-frame clones here, not all; method: immunoSEQ multiplex PCR. The sample records 2.3 million or so clones, approximately 93% being singletons. What was sequenced was naive CD4+ T cells from PBMCs. Regarding subset: CD45RA+ positively selected. The receptors derive from a man aged 18-30 years in good health. Some clones in this sample may be carry-over from other donors' samples.

The chain uses TRBV6-6 and TRBJ2-3; D call uncertain. Germline CDR1 and CDR2: MNHNY and SVGAGI (reference sequence). The CDR3 has 13 amino acids. V was shortened by 11 bases and J by 11 bases, with 23 bases between the two germline ends. CDR3 DNA: TGTGCCGTCCAACTGATTCTTGGGGAAGTGCAGTATTTT. Amino acid sequence: CAVQLILGEVQYF.

The gene calls are TRBV5-8 and TRBJ2-1, with D unresolved. The CDR3 runs to 15 residues. Trimming took 0 bases from V and 0 from J, leaving 7 bases between them. Per germline, CDR1 SGHTS and CDR2 YDEGEE. The CDR3 coding sequence is TGTGCCAGCAGCTTGGGGTGGAGCTCCTACAATGAGCAGTTCTTC. It is translated as CASSLGWSSYNEQFF. Looking up the rest from reference TRBV5-8 and TRBJ2-1 gives the full variable domain: EAGVTQSPTHLIKTRGQQATLRCSPISGHTSVYWYQQALGLGLQFLLWYDEGEERNRGNFPPRFSGRQFPNYSSELNVNALELEDSALYLCASSLGWSSYNEQFFGPGTRLTVL.

This clone was recorded only once. This chain connects TRBV5-1 to TRBJ2-7, with D tentatively TRBD1 or TRBD2 (6 bases each). The length of the CDR3 is 16 residues. Trimming removed 4 bases from V and 5 bases from J, with 22 bases in between. In germline, CDR1 is SGHRS, CDR2 YFSETQ. Written as DNA, the CDR3 is TGCGCCAGCAGCCGGGATCCCCATCCGGGGGCTAACGAGCAGTACTTC. Its protein is CASSRDPHPGANEQYF.

V usage is TRBV6-6 and J usage is TRBJ1-4; a weak D match, TRBD1 (5 bases). The CDR3 runs to 14 residues. Trimming left V 5 bases short and J 6 bases short, with 13 bases between. Germline-derived CDR1 and CDR2 are MNHNY and SVGAGI (reference sequence). The CDR3 bases are TGTGCCAGCAGTCGGGGCGGGGCGGATGAAAAACTGTTTTTT. Its translation: CASSRGGADEKLFF.

The gene calls are TRBV28 and TRBJ1-3; TRBD1 matches 10 bases. CDR3 length equals 16 residues. Germline CDR1 is MDHEN and CDR2 is SYDVKM. V lost 5 bases, J lost 0 bases, and 4 bases stayed unmatched. The CDR3 protein is CASSRQGAGSGNTIYF. DNA for the CDR3: TGTGCCAGCAGTAGACAGGGGGCCGGCTCTGGAAACACCATATATTTT.

This chain joins TRBV19 and TRBJ1-2, with D possibly being TRBD1 (5 bases). V lost 2 bases and J 7 bases, leaving 14 bases between the germline ends. CDR3 length equals 14 residues. Looked up from germline, CDR1 is LNHDA and CDR2 is SQIVND (reference sequence). CDR3 nucleotides: TGTGCCAGTAGTATAAAGGGGTATCGGCGTGGCTACACCTTC. Translated, it gives CASSIKGYRRGYTF. Filled out from reference TRBV19 and TRBJ1-2, the complete variable domain reads DGGITQSPKYLFRKEGQNVTLSCEQNLNHDAMYWYRQDPGQGLRLIYYSQIVNDFQKGDIAEGYSVSREKKESFPLTVTSAQKNPTAFYLCASSIKGYRRGYTFGSGTRLTVV.

This sequence joins TRBV5-4 and TRBJ2-2, with 8 bases fitting TRBD2. This CDR3 is built from 16 residues. J lost 4 bases, V lost 4 bases, and 9 bases had no gene match. CDR1 is SGHNT, CDR2 YYREEE, per germline (reference sequence). CDR3 protein: CASSVSGSKATGELFF. In DNA form, the CDR3 reads TGTGCCAGCAGCGTCAGCGGGAGCAAAGCCACCGGGGAGCTGTTTTTT.

This chain joins TRBV6-5 and TRBJ2-5; D possibly matches TRBD1 or TRBD2 (5 bases each). CDR1 and CDR2 (germline): MNHEY, SVGAGI. The V end lost 6 bases, the J end lost 4 bases, and 18 bases lay between the germline ends. The CDR3 runs to 15 residues. The CDR3 loop reads CASRHRDGFAETQYF. In DNA, the CDR3 is TGTGCCAGCAGACACCGGGACGGATTCGCAGAGACCCAGTACTTC.

A remark on this clone: Distinct nucleotide sequences in the sample also encode this CDR3. V gene TRBV30 combines with J gene TRBJ2-3, with 9 bases aligning to TRBD2. CDR1 is GTSNPN, CDR2 SVGIG, per germline (reference sequence). This CDR3 spans 13 amino acids. V was clipped by 4 bases and J by 5 bases; unmatched bases: 4. As DNA, the CDR3 is TGTGCCTGGACTAGCGGGACGGGAGATACGCAGTATTTT. This sequence encodes CAWTSGTGDTQYF.

This clone was detected only once. The chain combines TRBV5-4 with TRBJ2-5; 10 bases map to TRBD1. Germline V gives CDR1 SGHNT, CDR2 YYREEE (reference sequence). Losses at the gene ends were 4 bases for V and 8 bases for J; bases not matched to a gene: 11. CDR3 length equals 15 residues. The CDR3 nucleotides read TGTGCCAGCAGCCTGGTCGGGGGACAGGGGCGAACCCAGTACTTC. It yields the protein CASSLVGGQGRTQYF.

The rearrangement uses TRBV25-1 and TRBJ2-3; 8 bases map to TRBD2. Per germline, CDR1 MGHDK and CDR2 SYGVNS. V lost 1 base and J lost 3; bases outside the gene matches: 6. This CDR3 region has 16 residues. The CDR3 DNA is TGTGCCAGCAGTGAATTCGCTACTAGCGGTACAGATACGCAGTATTTT. It encodes CASSEFATSGTDTQYF. The full variable domain, completed using reference TRBV25-1 and TRBJ2-3, is EADIYQTPRYLVIGTGKKITLECSQTMGHDKMYWYQQDPGMELHLIHYSYGVNSTEKGDLSSESTVSRIRTEHFPLTLESARPSHTSQYLCASSEFATSGTDTQYFGPGTRLTVL.

The J gene is TRBJ1-5, the V gene TRBV28, with D perhaps TRBD1 (6 bases). The CDR3 covers 14 residues. The V end was cut by 7 bases, the J end by 4 bases, with 14 bases between. Germline V gene data show CDR1 as MDHEN and CDR2 as SYDVKM. This CDR3 is CASTYGGDNQPQHF. CDR3 DNA sequence: TGTGCCAGCACCTATGGGGGCGATAATCAGCCCCAGCATTTT.

The chain's CDR3 is CASSLSSGELFF. The CDR3 DNA reads as TGTGCCAGCAGCTTATCTTCCGGGGAGCTGTTTTTT. This chain joins TRBV11-3 and TRBJ2-2; D gene uncertain. Per the germline V gene, CDR1 is SGHNT and CDR2 is YENEEA. V dropped 2 bases and J dropped 6 bases, with 4 bases sitting between them. This CDR3 is 12 amino acids long.

This clone was recorded once. The chain combines TRBV11-2 with TRBJ2-7; a weak D match, TRBD1 (6 bases). Deletions cut 1 base from V and 3 bases from J, with 10 bases between. The V gene's germline CDR1 is SGHAT and CDR2 FQNNGV. The CDR3 loop spans 14 amino acids. This CDR3 is CASSLGTDIYEQYF. CDR3 nucleotides: TGTGCCAGCAGCTTAGGGACAGACATCTACGAGCAGTACTTC.

The J gene is TRBJ2-3, the V gene TRBV19; possible D gene TRBD2, 5 bases. CDR1 LNHDA and CDR2 SQIVND come from the germline V gene (reference sequence). The CDR3 has 14 residues. V was clipped by 8 bases and J by 0 bases, with 12 bases between them. Written as DNA, the CDR3 is TGTGCCAGTCGGAGGAGCGCCAGCACAGATACGCAGTATTTT. The encoded protein is CASRRSASTDTQYF.

The CDR3 reads CASSRTGTGNYGYTF. The CDR3 coding sequence is TGTGCCAGCAGCCGCACAGGGACCGGCAACTATGGCTACACCTTC. V usage is TRBV7-2 and J usage is TRBJ1-2; D might be TRBD1 (6 bases). V lost 5 bases and J lost 2, with 15 bases in between. Germline values: CDR1 SGHTA, CDR2 FQGNSA. The CDR3 covers 15 residues.

This clone was counted a single time. The V gene is TRBV5-1, the J gene TRBJ2-1; 8 bases align to TRBD2. This CDR3 has 17 residues. Germline CDR1 is SGHRS and CDR2 is YFSETQ. V lost 4 bases, J lost 7 bases, and 16 bases stayed unmatched. The CDR3 coding sequence is TGCGCCAGCAGCCCTGTCCCAACTAGCGGACGTCCAAATGAGCAGTTCTTC. It specifies CASSPVPTSGRPNEQFF.

The chain is built from TRBV5-1 and TRBJ2-3; either TRBD1 or TRBD2 may fit D (5 bases each). Trimming removed 4 bases at V and 4 bases at J, with 22 bases between. The length of the CDR3 is 17 residues. Per the germline V gene, CDR1 is SGHRS and CDR2 is YFSETQ. The CDR3 is CASSLLIKPRGSDTQYF. The CDR3 DNA is TGCGCCAGCAGCCTGCTGATCAAACCTCGGGGCTCAGATACGCAGTATTTT. The whole variable domain, filled in from reference TRBV5-1 and TRBJ2-3, reads KAGVTQTPRYLIKTRGQQVTLSCSPISGHRSVSWYQQTPGQGLQFLFEYFSETQRNKGNFPGRFSGRQFSNSRSEMNVSTLELGDSALYLCASSLLIKPRGSDTQYFGPGTRLTVL.

CDR3: CASSEAQTKKNIQYF. In DNA, the CDR3 is TGTGCCAGCAGTGAAGCGCAGACAAAGAAAAACATTCAGTACTTC. The rearrangement uses TRBV2 and TRBJ2-4; D uncertain. The CDR3 has 15 residues. V dropped 0 bases and J dropped 4 bases, with 10 bases sitting between them. Germline V gene lookup returns CDR1 SNHLY and CDR2 FYNNEI.

The V gene is TRBV6-6, the J gene TRBJ1-3, with D perhaps TRBD1 (6 bases). The CDR3 has 16 residues. Germline V gene data show CDR1 as MNHNY and CDR2 as SVGAGI (reference sequence). Trimming removed 2 bases from V and 0 bases from J, with 11 bases in between. The DNA of the CDR3 is TGTGCCAGCAGTTACCCGACAGGACGCTCTGGAAACACCATATATTTT. Amino acid sequence: CASSYPTGRSGNTIYF.

A word on this clone: This CDR3 is also generated by other DNA sequences in the sample. V gene TRBV7-3 combines with J gene TRBJ2-3; no clear D gene. Per germline, CDR1 SGHTA and CDR2 FQGTGA. Between the trimmed V and J ends, which lost 2 bases and 3 bases, there was a span of 3 bases. This CDR3 spans 12 amino acids. CDR3 bases: TGTGCCAGCAGCTTAGGTACAGATACGCAGTATTTT. It yields the protein CASSLGTDTQYF.

V and J are TRBV15 and TRBJ1-5, with a weak D call TRBD1 (6 bases). CDR3 size: 17 residues. CDR1 and CDR2 (germline): LNHNV, YYDKDF (reference sequence). V was clipped by 1 base and J by 3 bases, with 16 bases between them. CDR3 residues: CATSRAWGAGDNQPQHF. DNA for the CDR3: TGTGCCACCAGCAGAGCCTGGGGGGCAGGAGACAATCAGCCCCAGCATTTT.

This clone showed up just once. Here the CDR3 reads CASSPTGQGVSDTQYF. In DNA, the CDR3 is TGTGCCAGCTCACCGACGGGACAGGGGGTTTCTGATACGCAGTATTTT. The chain has TRBV18 and TRBJ2-3; 11 bases line up with TRBD1. Germline CDR1 reads KGHSH; CDR2 reads LQKENI. The length of the CDR3 is 16 residues. V lost 3 bases to trimming and J lost 6 bases; unmatched junction nucleotides: 8.

The V and J genes are TRBV4-2 and TRBJ2-3, with a tentative D call TRBD2 (5 bases). Trimming stripped 8 bases from V and 4 bases from J, with 13 bases between. Germline-derived CDR1 and CDR2 are LGHNA and YNFKEQ. This CDR3 is 13 amino acids long. CDR3 sequence: CASVGGRADTQYF. CDR3 coding DNA: TGTGCCAGCGTAGGAGGTAGGGCAGATACGCAGTATTTT.

The chain joins TRBV6-1 to TRBJ2-3; a weak D match, TRBD2 (6 bases). Trimming stripped 4 bases from V and 3 bases from J, with 23 bases between. CDR3 length: 18 residues. Germline V gene lookup returns CDR1 MNHNS and CDR2 SASEGT. CDR3 DNA: TGTGCCAGCAGTGGCCACACGCCGGGACTGACTAGGACAGATACGCAGTATTTT. Residues: CASSGHTPGLTRTDTQYF.

The rearrangement links TRBV5-1 to TRBJ2-2; D gene uncertain. V was cut by 6 bases and J by 8 bases, with 8 bases left in between. The germline V gene encodes CDR1 SGHRS and CDR2 YFSETQ. This CDR3 is built from 11 residues. The CDR3: CASTEAGELFF. The CDR3 nucleotides are TGCGCCAGCACCGAGGCAGGGGAGCTGTTTTTT.

In the case of this clone: Within the sample, other DNA sequences also encode this same CDR3. This chain uses TRBV5-1 with TRBJ2-2, with D uncertain. The CDR3 runs to 15 residues. The germline gives CDR1 SGHRS, CDR2 YFSETQ. The V gene lost 0 bases and the J gene lost 0 bases, with 6 bases spanning the gap. The CDR3 loop is CASSLAAPNTGELFF. The CDR3 DNA sequence: TGCGCCAGCAGCTTGGCTGCGCCGAACACCGGGGAGCTGTTTTTT.

The chain combines TRBV7-9 with TRBJ2-3; possibly TRBD1 or TRBD2 for D (5 bases each). The V gene lost 1 base and the J gene lost 0 bases, with 14 bases spanning the gap. The germline gives CDR1 SEHNR, CDR2 FQNEAQ (reference sequence). The CDR3 has 17 amino acids. CDR3 region: CASSLVRGAISTDTQYF. The CDR3 nucleotides read TGTGCCAGCAGCTTAGTAAGAGGGGCGATAAGCACAGATACGCAGTATTTT.

Here the CDR3 DNA reads TGCGCCAGCAGCTTTCGGACGGGGATCACAGATACGCAGTATTTT. The encoded protein is CASSFRTGITDTQYF. The chain employs TRBV5-1 and TRBJ2-3, with D possibly being TRBD2 (5 bases). Germline loops: CDR1 SGHRS, CDR2 YFSETQ. Between the trimmed V and J ends, which lost 2 bases and 2 bases, there was a span of 12 bases. The CDR3 has 15 amino acids.

The rearrangement joins TRBV19 to TRBJ2-3, with D possibly matching TRBD2 (6 bases). The CDR3 has 14 residues. The V end lost 5 bases, the J end lost 0 bases, and 9 bases lay between the germline ends. Germline lookup yields CDR1 LNHDA and CDR2 SQIVND (reference sequence). CDR3 nucleotides: TGTGCCAGTAGTCGACTAGATAGCACAGATACGCAGTATTTT. It specifies CASSRLDSTDTQYF.

The rearrangement uses TRBV2 and TRBJ2-5, with 12 bases identical to TRBD2. After removal of 5 bases from V and 4 bases from J, the junction contained 8 bases not matched to a gene. The germline V gene encodes CDR1 SNHLY and CDR2 FYNNEI. This CDR3 is built from 16 residues. The CDR3, as DNA: TGTGCCAGCAGTTATCTAGCGGGAGGGCCGGGAGAGACCCAGTACTTC. This codes for CASSYLAGGPGETQYF.